This TCR beta chain was documented in a study of blood T cell repertoires in COVID-19. Overall study context: Acute and convalescent COVID-19 specimens originated in the United States, Italy and Spain.

With 1 base removed from V and 0 bases from J, the gap between germline ends came to 7 bases. This CDR3 has 15 amino acids. The germline V gene encodes CDR1 SGHTA and CDR2 FQGNSA. Original handling: It was from reference gene primer amplification that nucleated cell counts were estimated. Sequenced by immunoSEQ multiplex PCR; TCRdb stores in-frame clones only, minus some. The V and J calls and the clone size are those of that table, but D and trimming were determined from the DNA. The sample lists about 86,000 clones, about 89% occurring once. Sequencing input: peripheral blood. The origin of this receptor is a human donor in a cohort sampled during active COVID-19. The rearrangement uses TRBV7-2 and TRBJ1-3; D gene unclear. In DNA, the CDR3 is TGTGCCAGCAGCTTAGGGGCGTTCTCTGGAAACACCATATATTTT. As protein: CASSLGAFSGNTIYF.